Below are 21 T cell receptor beta chains sequenced from a single sample in a study of beta chain features in type 1 diabetes. TCRB transcripts that were expressed got sequenced, as all of the isolated RNA had been reverse transcribed. Libraries were prepared by immunoSEQ multiplex PCR; TCRdb keeps only in-frame clonotypes and omits some of them. The table lists under 350,000 clones, around 7.8% of them singletons. The sample taken for sequencing was central memory CD4+ T cells from blood. The receptors derive from a woman aged 18-35 years in good health.

This clone was seen more than once but under ten times. This chain joins TRBV11-2 and TRBJ2-1; D is possibly TRBD1 (7 bases). CDR1 SGHAT and CDR2 FQNNGV come from the germline V gene. There are 16 residues in the CDR3. V was cut by 5 bases and J by 9 bases, with 23 bases left in between. In DNA, the CDR3 is TGTGCCAGCAGCCCCCGTCGGCAGGGGGGCAGCGGTGAGCAGTTCTTC. Translation: CASSPRRQGGSGEQFF.

This clone showed up just a few times. The CDR3: CASTSGTAGNYGYTF. CDR3 nucleotides: TGTGCCAGCACCTCCGGGACAGCTGGAAACTATGGCTACACCTTC. The chain employs TRBV28 and TRBJ1-2, with 7 bases lining up with TRBD1. The CDR3 has 15 amino acids. CDR1 MDHEN and CDR2 SYDVKM come from the germline V gene. V shed 7 bases, J shed 2 bases, and the junction held 10 bases outside the gene matches.

The chain is built from TRBV30 and TRBJ1-3; D not resolved. The germline V gene encodes CDR1 GTSNPN and CDR2 SVGIG (reference sequence). The CDR3 contains 12 residues. V lost 5 bases and J 4 bases, leaving 9 bases between the germline ends. This CDR3 is CAWVRAGNTIYF. CDR3 DNA: TGTGCCTGGGTGCGGGCCGGAAACACCATATATTTT.

This clone has a handful of counts. CDR3 coding DNA: TGTGCCACCAGCAGAACCCGGACAGGGAACTATGGCTACACCTTC. It translates to CATSRTRTGNYGYTF. J is TRBJ1-2 and V is TRBV15; 8 bases are a match to TRBD1. CDR1 and CDR2 from the germline V gene are LNHNV and YYDKDF (reference sequence). J lost 2 bases, V lost 2 bases, and 4 bases had no gene match. This CDR3 spans 15 amino acids.

This clone was found a few times. This rearrangement joins TRBV5-1 to TRBJ2-7; D call uncertain. V lost 6 bases and J 2 bases, leaving 12 bases between the germline ends. CDR1 and CDR2 from the germline V gene are SGHRS and YFSETQ. The CDR3 sequence is 13 residues long. The CDR3 bases are TGCGCCAGCACCAAAAGTGGACCCTACGAGCAGTACGTC. It specifies CASTKSGPYEQYV.

The table lists this clone with many counts. The chain joins TRBV28 to TRBJ1-5; D ambiguous. Germline V CDR1 and CDR2: MDHEN, SYDVKM. This CDR3 has 14 amino acids. V lost 2 bases and J 5 bases, leaving 10 bases between the germline ends. CDR3 loop: CASSLVQRDQPQHF. In DNA, the CDR3 is TGTGCCAGCAGTTTAGTACAGAGGGATCAGCCCCAGCATTTT. Drawing the rest from reference TRBV28 and TRBJ1-5, the complete variable domain is DVKVTQSSRYLVKRTGEKVFLECVQDMDHENMFWYRQDPGLGLRLIYFSYDVKMKEKGDIPEGYSVSREKKERFSLILESASTNQTSMYLCASSLVQRDQPQHFGDGTRLSIL.

This clone was seen a single time. The genes are TRBV4-1 and TRBJ1-6; 7 bases match TRBD1. The CDR3 is made up of 15 amino acids. The V segment lost 3 bases and the J segment 9 bases; nucleotides outside the gene matches: 8. CDR1 is MGHRA and CDR2 is YSYEKL in the germline V gene. CDR3 amino acids: CASSQAGTASSPLHF. CDR3 nucleotide sequence: TGCGCCAGCAGCCAGGCCGGGACAGCCTCTTCACCCCTCCACTTT.

This clone was detected a few times. CDR3 sequence reads: CASSSPDGLNTEAFF. The CDR3 DNA reads as TGTGCCAGCAGCTCCCCGGACGGCTTGAACACTGAAGCTTTCTTT. V is TRBV7-9 and J is TRBJ1-1; D is ambiguous. Germline CDR1 and CDR2: SEHNR and FQNEAQ (reference sequence). The V end lost 4 bases, the J end lost 0 bases, and 12 bases lay between the germline ends. The CDR3 runs 15 residues.

The table lists this clone with a few counts. The chain links TRBV7-2 to TRBJ2-1; D perhaps matches TRBD1 (5 bases). CDR3 length: 17 residues. V lost 7 bases to trimming and J lost 0 bases, with 19 bases between them. Germline loops: CDR1 SGHTA, CDR2 FQGNSA. The CDR3 bases are TGTGCCAGCACCCCCTGGGCAGGGAAAAGCTCCTACAATGAGCAGTTCTTC. This encodes CASTPWAGKSSYNEQFF.

The chain uses TRBV7-2 and TRBJ1-1, with D possibly being TRBD1 (5 bases). Germline loops: CDR1 SGHTA, CDR2 FQGNSA. The CDR3 extends over 16 amino acids. The V and J ends lost 5 bases and 7 bases respectively, with 23 bases between them. CDR3 loop: CASSPFWGEGAGEAFF. Here the CDR3 DNA reads TGTGCCAGCAGCCCCTTTTGGGGGGAGGGAGCGGGTGAAGCTTTCTTT.

In this sample, this clone turned up a few times. This chain joins TRBV6-1 and TRBJ2-4; D not resolved. Germline CDR1 reads MNHNS; CDR2 reads SASEGT. The V end was cut by 4 bases, the J end by 0 bases, with 19 bases between. CDR3 length: 18 amino acids. The DNA of the CDR3 is TGTGCCAGCAGTGGTTACAGTAATTGGGGATCAGCCAAAAACATTCAGTACTTC. This gives the protein CASSGYSNWGSAKNIQYF.

The CDR3 coding sequence is TGCGCCAGCAGCCAAGACATGAGGTTGGTTTCGGAAAAACTGTTTTTT. Protein: CASSQDMRLVSEKLFF. This chain connects TRBV4-1 to TRBJ1-4; D remains ambiguous. From germline, CDR1 is MGHRA and CDR2 YSYEKL. The CDR3 consists of 16 residues. Trimming took off 0 bases at V and 8 bases at J, with 16 bases between the two ends.

The rearrangement uses TRBV15 and TRBJ2-3, with D possibly TRBD1 on 6 matching bases. Germline V gives CDR1 LNHNV, CDR2 YYDKDF (reference sequence). There are 15 residues in the CDR3. V lost 5 bases to trimming and J lost 0 bases, with 12 bases between them. The CDR3 reads CATSPSGVSTDTQYF. The DNA for the CDR3 is TGTGCCACCAGCCCCTCAGGGGTTAGCACAGATACGCAGTATTTT.

The genes are TRBV29-1 and TRBJ2-7, with 7 bases lining up with TRBD2. Germline assignment: CDR1 SQVTM and CDR2 ANQGSEA. V lost 4 bases, J lost 6 bases, and 3 bases stayed unmatched. The CDR3 sequence is 11 residues long. The CDR3 reads CSVVRGSEQYF. CDR3 nucleotides: TGCAGCGTTGTCCGCGGGAGCGAGCAGTACTTC.

V gene TRBV6-5 combines with J gene TRBJ2-5, with TRBD2 matching 7 bases. V dropped 4 bases and J dropped 5; count of bases not matched to a gene: 10. Germline V CDR1 and CDR2: MNHEY, SVGAGI. The CDR3 is 15 residues long. The CDR3: CASSFLGGGLETQYF. CDR3 nucleotide sequence: TGTGCCAGCAGTTTCCTCGGGGGAGGGCTGGAGACCCAGTACTTC.

This chain uses TRBV28 with TRBJ1-2, with D uncertain. Germline V gene data show CDR1 as MDHEN and CDR2 as SYDVKM. Between the trimmed V and J ends, which lost 5 bases and 4 bases, there was a span of 11 bases. This CDR3 contains 13 residues. CDR3 bases: TGTGCCAGCAGTATCTCGACGGCCTATGGCTACACCTTC. Amino acids: CASSISTAYGYTF.

This clone was picked up a small number of times. V gene TRBV7-9 combines with J gene TRBJ2-7; D remains ambiguous. Germline V gives CDR1 SEHNR, CDR2 FQNEAQ (reference sequence). This CDR3 spans 12 amino acids. With 5 bases removed from V and 6 bases from J, the gap between germline ends came to 11 bases. The DNA of the CDR3 is TGTGCCAGCAGCCCTACCACCCTCGAGCAGTACTTC. Translation gives CASSPTTLEQYF.

The chain couples TRBV5-1 to TRBJ2-5; the D is unclear. The CDR3 covers 13 residues. The V end was cut by 0 bases, the J end by 5 bases, with 8 bases between. Germline-derived CDR1 and CDR2 are SGHRS and YFSETQ. The CDR3: CASSLGEGETQYF. CDR3 nucleotides: TGCGCCAGCAGCTTGGGAGAAGGGGAGACCCAGTACTTC.

This clone was seen a few times. The J gene is TRBJ2-1, the V gene TRBV7-6; D not resolved. The CDR3 contains 12 residues. Trimming cost V 0 bases and J 10 bases, with 7 bases left between them. From germline, CDR1 is SGHVS and CDR2 FNYEAQ. The CDR3 sequence is CASSLAVSEQFF. The DNA of the CDR3 is TGTGCCAGCAGCTTAGCGGTCTCCGAGCAGTTCTTC. Together with reference TRBV7-6 and TRBJ2-1, the CDR3 gives the full variable domain: GAGVSQSPRYKVTKRGQDVALRCDPISGHVSLYWYRQALGQGPEFLTYFNYEAQQDKSGLPNDRFSAERPEGSISTLTIQRTEQRDSAMYRCASSLAVSEQFFGPGTRLTVL.

This clone was seen many times. The genes are TRBV7-2 and TRBJ2-2; perhaps TRBD2 as D (5 bases). Germline V gives CDR1 SGHTA, CDR2 FQGNSA. The V end lost 1 base, the J end lost 5 bases, and 11 bases lay between the germline ends. The CDR3 contains 15 residues. In nucleotides, the CDR3 is TGTGCCAGCAGCTTAGTCTCGGGGAGAACCGGGGAGCTGTTTTTT. Translating gives CASSLVSGRTGELFF.

This rearrangement joins TRBV5-1 to TRBJ2-3; 11 nucleotides agree with TRBD2. CDR3 length: 16 amino acids. Germline values: CDR1 SGHRS, CDR2 YFSETQ. Trimming took 2 bases from V and 4 from J; bases not matched to a gene: 6. This chain's CDR3 is CASSFSGRAGPDTQYF. CDR3 nucleotides: TGCGCCAGCAGCTTTAGCGGGAGGGCCGGCCCAGATACGCAGTATTTT.